The 24 T cell receptor beta chains given below trace back to one sample, sequenced in a study of blood T cell repertoires in COVID-19. Sequencing used immunoSEQ multiplex PCR; TCRdb keeps in-frame clones, though not all of them. The sample lists about 250,000 clones, 75% to 85% occurring once. What was sequenced was PBMCs or T cells enriched from blood (not recorded which). The receptors here all came from a woman in her forties or fifties with acute COVID-19.

This chain joins TRBV18 and TRBJ2-7, with 7 bases that match TRBD1. The CDR3 has 15 residues. Germline CDR1 KGHSH, CDR2 LQKENI. Trimming took 5 bases from V and 2 from J; bases not matched to a gene: 9. The CDR3 coding sequence is TGTGCCAGCTCAGCCCGGACAGGTACCCCCTACGAGCAGTACTTC. This codes for CASSARTGTPYEQYF.

In DNA, the CDR3 is TGTGCCAGCAGTTACTCGGGGACAGGGGGAGAGTACTTC. Protein: CASSYSGTGGEYF. The chain links TRBV6-5 to TRBJ2-7, with 11 nucleotides matching TRBD1. Germline trimming cut 0 bases from V and 11 bases from J; bases unmatched to any gene: 3. CDR1 is MNHEY and CDR2 is SVGAGI in the germline V gene. The CDR3 spans 13 residues.

The chain couples TRBV9 to TRBJ1-5, with no clear D. CDR3 length: 14 amino acids. Germline V gene data show CDR1 as SGDLS and CDR2 as YYNGEE. Between the trimmed V and J ends, which lost 6 bases and 2 bases, there was a span of 12 bases. The CDR3 bases are TGTGCCAGCACGGAGGGAATGGGCAATCAGCCCCAGCATTTT. It is translated as CASTEGMGNQPQHF. The whole variable domain, remainder taken from reference TRBV9 and TRBJ1-5, is DSGVTQTPKHLITATGQRVTLRCSPRSGDLSVYWYQQSLDQGLQFLIQYYNGEERAKGNILERFSAQQFPDLHSELNLSSLELGDSALYFCASTEGMGNQPQHFGDGTRLSIL.

The CDR3 loop is CASSIDNEQYF. The CDR3 DNA is TGTGCCAGTAGTATAGATAACGAGCAGTACTTC. The chain couples TRBV19 to TRBJ2-7; no definite D call. V gave up 0 bases and J gave up 5 bases, with 2 bases separating them. Per germline, CDR1 LNHDA and CDR2 SQIVND (reference sequence). The CDR3 consists of 11 residues.

This sequence joins TRBV19 and TRBJ1-1, with D tentatively TRBD1 (5 bases). In germline, CDR1 is LNHDA, CDR2 SQIVND (reference sequence). V lost 0 bases, J lost 1 base, and 6 bases lay in between. This CDR3 contains 14 residues. This CDR3 is CASSIERGNTEAFF. The CDR3 bases are TGTGCCAGTAGTATAGAAAGGGGGAACACTGAAGCTTTCTTT.

This chain joins TRBV2 and TRBJ1-5; a weak D match, TRBD1 (6 bases). This CDR3 region has 16 residues. Per the germline V gene, CDR1 is SNHLY and CDR2 is FYNNEI. Trimming removed 6 bases from V and 7 bases from J, with 22 bases in between. CDR3 loop: CASRINLQGSGQPQHF. Written as DNA, the CDR3 is TGTGCCAGCAGGATCAACCTACAGGGAAGCGGCCAGCCCCAGCATTTT.

The gene calls are TRBV5-1 and TRBJ1-2; D remains ambiguous. CDR1 SGHRS and CDR2 YFSETQ come from the germline V gene. V lost 0 bases and J lost 7, with 10 bases in between. The CDR3 contains 13 residues. CDR3 in amino acids: CASSLAGGGGYTF. CDR3 nucleotide sequence: TGCGCCAGCAGCTTGGCCGGAGGCGGTGGCTACACCTTC. Complete variable domain (other parts from reference TRBV5-1 and TRBJ1-2): KAGVTQTPRYLIKTRGQQVTLSCSPISGHRSVSWYQQTPGQGLQFLFEYFSETQRNKGNFPGRFSGRQFSNSRSEMNVSTLELGDSALYLCASSLAGGGGYTFGSGTRLTVV.

The V call is TRBV29-1, the J call TRBJ1-2; a weak D match, TRBD1 (6 bases). Trimming removed 7 bases from V and 4 bases from J, with 16 bases in between. The CDR3 is 13 residues long. From germline, CDR1 is SQVTM and CDR2 ANQGSEA. CDR3 coding DNA: TGCAGCGGCCGGGTGGACAGTTCCTATGGCTACACCTTC. Protein product: CSGRVDSSYGYTF.

The rearrangement joins TRBV7-3 to TRBJ2-5; a weak D match, TRBD2 (6 bases). Deletions cut 5 bases from V and 2 bases from J, with 15 bases between. The CDR3 is 15 residues long. Germline V gives CDR1 SGHTA, CDR2 FQGTGA. Written as DNA, the CDR3 is TGTGCCAGCAGCCCCCAGGGACTCGGGCAAGAGACCCAGTACTTC. This translates into CASSPQGLGQETQYF.

V usage is TRBV6-2 or TRBV6-3 and J usage is TRBJ1-3, with a possible D match to TRBD1 (6 bases). The V end lost 1 base, the J end lost 0 bases, and 10 bases lay between the germline ends. CDR3 size: 16 residues. Looked up from germline, CDR1 is MNHEY and CDR2 is SVGEGT. In DNA, the CDR3 is TGTGCCAGCAGTTACTTCGGACAGACCTCTGGAAACACCATATATTTT. Amino acids: CASSYFGQTSGNTIYF.

This sequence joins TRBV11-2 and TRBJ2-1, with 7 bases lining up with TRBD1. Germline V CDR1 and CDR2: SGHAT, FQNNGV. V trimming: 5 bases; J trimming: 6 bases; junction bases outside the gene matches: 7. There are 14 residues in the CDR3. The CDR3 DNA is TGTGCCAGCAGCCCGGACAGGTACTCCAATGAGCAGTTCTTC. It translates to CASSPDRYSNEQFF.

V gene TRBV14 combines with J gene TRBJ2-1, with D tentatively TRBD2 (6 bases). V lost 1 base, J lost 3 bases, and 13 bases lay in between. The germline gives CDR1 SGHDN, CDR2 FVKESK. This CDR3 spans 16 amino acids. CDR3 DNA sequence: TGTGCCAGCAGCCAAGGTGCGGACTACCTCTACAATGAGCAGTTCTTC. Translated, it gives CASSQGADYLYNEQFF. Using reference TRBV14 and TRBJ2-1 for the parts outside the CDR3, the full variable domain is EAGVTQFPSHSVIEKGQTVTLRCDPISGHDNLYWYRRVMGKEIKFLLHFVKESKQDESGMPNNRFLAERTGGTYSTLKVQPAELEDSGVYFCASSQGADYLYNEQFFGPGTRLTVL.

This chain uses TRBV20-1 with TRBJ1-2; perhaps TRBD1 as D (6 bases). V shed 3 bases and J shed 2 bases, with 10 bases lying between them. Per germline, CDR1 DFQATT and CDR2 SNEGSKA (reference sequence). This CDR3 region has 13 residues. CDR3 amino acids: CSASGQGNYGYTF. The CDR3, as DNA: TGCAGTGCTAGTGGGCAGGGGAACTATGGCTACACCTTC.

The chain links TRBV12-3 or TRBV12-4 to TRBJ1-1; D gene uncertain. The CDR3 contains 10 residues. V lost 5 bases, J lost 5 bases, and 3 bases lay in between. Written as DNA, the CDR3 is TGTGCCAGCAGTCCGACTGAAGCTTTCTTT. It codes for CASSPTEAFF.

This chain links TRBV19 with TRBJ2-7; possible D gene TRBD2, 6 bases. This CDR3 is 13 amino acids long. Germline V gives CDR1 LNHDA, CDR2 SQIVND (reference sequence). Trimming stripped 5 bases from V and 0 bases from J, with 8 bases between. The CDR3 region has the DNA TGTGCCAGTAGTCCCGGGAGCTCCTACGAGCAGTACTTC. This encodes CASSPGSSYEQYF.

This clone was counted between two and nine times. Other nucleotide sequences from this sample produce the same CDR3. The genes are TRBV3-1 (or the pseudogene TRBV3-2) and TRBJ1-2; weak D call: TRBD1 (5 bases). CDR3 length: 13 residues. Trimming shortened V by 1 base and J by 7 bases, and 10 bases separated the two germline ends. Germline V gives CDR1 LGHDT, CDR2 YNNKEL (reference sequence). The CDR3, as DNA: TGTGCCAGCAGCCAAGGCCAGGGAAGTGGCTACACCTTC. Translating gives CASSQGQGSGYTF.

This chain uses TRBV6-1 with TRBJ1-5, with a possible D match to TRBD1 (5 bases). V lost 1 base and J lost 2, with 12 bases in between. Germline CDR1 and CDR2: MNHNS and SASEGT. The CDR3 spans 16 residues. The CDR3 loop reads CASSEGRGSGNQPQHF. The CDR3, as DNA: TGTGCCAGCAGTGAAGGTCGGGGGAGCGGCAATCAGCCCCAGCATTTT.

In its sample, this clone was seen once. The chain recombines TRBV7-2 with TRBJ1-2, with 7 bases identical to TRBD1. After removal of 7 bases from V and 3 bases from J, the junction contained 11 bases not matched to a gene. Germline CDR1 reads SGHTA; CDR2 reads FQGNSA. The CDR3 spans 15 residues. The CDR3 reads CASTLSRDRHYGYTF. The CDR3 region has the DNA TGTGCCAGCACTCTCTCCCGGGACAGACACTATGGCTACACCTTC.

The V gene is TRBV3-1 (or the pseudogene TRBV3-2), the J gene TRBJ1-6, with 7 positions matching TRBD1. The CDR3 covers 19 residues. Looked up from germline, CDR1 is LGHDT and CDR2 is YNNKEL (reference sequence). V was pared by 0 bases and J by 4 bases, with 12 bases of the junction left unmatched. The CDR3 sequence: CASSQENSLDRDYNSPLHF. The CDR3 DNA is TGTGCCAGCAGCCAAGAAAATTCTCTCGACAGGGATTATAATTCACCCCTCCACTTT.

This chain uses TRBV12-3 or TRBV12-4 with TRBJ1-1, with D possibly being TRBD1 (5 bases). The CDR3 has 13 residues. V lost 3 bases, J lost 5 bases, and 10 bases lay in between. The CDR3 is CASSFGDLTEAFF. Written as DNA, the CDR3 is TGTGCCAGCAGTTTTGGGGACTTGACTGAAGCTTTCTTT.

The V and J genes are TRBV7-2 and TRBJ2-5; no firm D call. In germline, CDR1 is SGHTA, CDR2 FQGNSA. V was cut by 2 bases and J by 5 bases, with 12 bases left in between. This CDR3 is 14 amino acids long. CDR3 residues: CASSLIVIRETQYF. CDR3 nucleotide sequence: TGTGCCAGCAGCTTAATCGTGATTCGGGAGACCCAGTACTTC.

The chain combines TRBV5-4 with TRBJ1-2; D remains unclear. The CDR3 loop spans 15 amino acids. V lost 4 bases to trimming and J lost 3 bases, with 16 bases between them. Germline V gene lookup returns CDR1 SGHNT and CDR2 YYREEE (reference sequence). This CDR3 is CASSPTSGLDYGYTF. In DNA form, the CDR3 reads TGTGCCAGCAGCCCGACCAGCGGGTTAGACTATGGCTACACCTTC.

J is TRBJ1-1 and V is TRBV7-3; 9 bases are a match to TRBD1. J lost 1 base, V lost 6 bases, and 18 bases had no gene match. Germline V lookup: CDR1 SGHTA, CDR2 FQGTGA. The CDR3 loop spans 19 amino acids. The CDR3 DNA follows: TGTGCCAGCAGTATAACCGGGACAGGGCTGTTGGGGAAGAACACTGAAGCTTTCTTT. It encodes CASSITGTGLLGKNTEAFF. Based on the CDR3 plus reference TRBV7-3 and TRBJ1-1, the full variable domain is GAGVSQTPSNKVTEKGKYVELRCDPISGHTALYWYRQSLGQGPEFLIYFQGTGAADDSGLPNDRFFAVRPEGSVSTLKIQRTERGDSAVYLCASSITGTGLLGKNTEAFFGQGTRLTVV.

The chain uses TRBV11-2 and TRBJ2-1, with D uncertain. The CDR3 is made up of 13 amino acids. The germline V and J ends were trimmed by 3 bases and 4 bases, with 7 bases remaining between them. Germline V lookup: CDR1 SGHAT, CDR2 FQNNGV. The CDR3 DNA reads TGTGCCAGCAGCTTTAGTCTTTACAATGAGCAGTTCTTC. Residues: CASSFSLYNEQFF.